These T cell receptor beta chains were read from a single sample in a study of T-cell reconstitution after alpha-beta-depleted transplantation in children. MiXCR was run by TCRdb on the PCR reads, yielding one entry per CDR3 protein. The sample records about 200,000 distinct CDR3 sequences, 13% to 15% being singletons. The sample in question was PBMCs from the stem cell graft donor, obtained from the stem cell graft. Receptors were obtained from a human donor who donated a stem cell graft to a child with acute lymphoblastic leukemia. CDR3s include the opening cysteine and the closing phenylalanine or tryptophan. Fields, in order: clone size, J gene, D gene, V gene, CDR3 protein. The D gene is left open where the match is weak. Size is omitted from some rows. Given values are once, few, many or a class for expanded clones.

clone_size: many; j_call: TRBJ2-7; d_call: NA; v_call: TRBV7-6; cdr3_aa: CASSWGQSYEQYF
clone_size: NA; j_call: TRBJ1-6; d_call: TRBD1; v_call: TRBV5-4; cdr3_aa: CASGGDSLNSPLHF
clone_size: many; j_call: TRBJ2-7; d_call: NA; v_call: TRBV20-1; cdr3_aa: CSARDRPGRYEQYF
clone_size: many; j_call: TRBJ2-1; d_call: TRBD2; v_call: TRBV24-1; cdr3_aa: CATSVISGSKDEQFF
clone_size: many; j_call: TRBJ2-3; d_call: TRBD1; v_call: TRBV5-1; cdr3_aa: CASSLAPLTGAGSTDTQYF
clone_size: many; j_call: TRBJ1-1; d_call: NA; v_call: TRBV5-1; cdr3_aa: CASRPLDGNTEAFF
clone_size: few; j_call: TRBJ2-6; d_call: NA; v_call: TRBV12-3/TRBV12-4; cdr3_aa: CASSLEGEASGANVLTF
clone_size: many; j_call: TRBJ2-1; d_call: NA; v_call: TRBV19; cdr3_aa: CASNSLSYNEQFF
clone_size: many; j_call: TRBJ2-1; d_call: NA; v_call: TRBV5-1; cdr3_aa: CASSSTPGGSSYNEQFF
clone_size: NA; j_call: TRBJ1-1; d_call: TRBD1; v_call: TRBV15; cdr3_aa: CATSKPGQGLYTEAFF
clone_size: many; j_call: TRBJ2-7; d_call: TRBD1; v_call: TRBV29-1; cdr3_aa: CSGMTGGGFEQYF
clone_size: NA; j_call: TRBJ2-7; d_call: NA; v_call: TRBV7-6; cdr3_aa: CASSLVSSTGGAEQYF
clone_size: many; j_call: TRBJ2-1; d_call: NA; v_call: TRBV5-1; cdr3_aa: CASSLQSGSSYNEQFF
clone_size: many; j_call: TRBJ1-5; d_call: NA; v_call: TRBV5-1; cdr3_aa: CASSLGGRNQPQHF
clone_size: NA; j_call: TRBJ1-1; d_call: NA; v_call: TRBV30; cdr3_aa: CAWMESGNTEAFF
clone_size: many; j_call: TRBJ1-1; d_call: NA; v_call: TRBV29-1; cdr3_aa: CSVGAYVGVNTEAFF
clone_size: NA; j_call: TRBJ2-7; d_call: NA; v_call: TRBV12-3/TRBV12-4; cdr3_aa: CASSHRVLYEQYF
clone_size: NA; j_call: TRBJ2-1; d_call: NA; v_call: TRBV7-9; cdr3_aa: CASNEASLRDEQFF
clone_size: many; j_call: TRBJ2-7; d_call: NA; v_call: TRBV20-1; cdr3_aa: CSARDEGRVSSYEQYF
clone_size: many; j_call: TRBJ2-1; d_call: TRBD2; v_call: TRBV5-1; cdr3_aa: CASSFPSGDKVNEQFF
clone_size: few; j_call: TRBJ2-3; d_call: NA; v_call: TRBV20-1; cdr3_aa: CSALEGRFTKDTQYF
clone_size: few; j_call: TRBJ2-3; d_call: NA; v_call: TRBV6-1; cdr3_aa: CASSELSGAGTQYF
clone_size: NA; j_call: TRBJ2-7; d_call: NA; v_call: TRBV11-2; cdr3_aa: CASSLDQGPGFYEHYF